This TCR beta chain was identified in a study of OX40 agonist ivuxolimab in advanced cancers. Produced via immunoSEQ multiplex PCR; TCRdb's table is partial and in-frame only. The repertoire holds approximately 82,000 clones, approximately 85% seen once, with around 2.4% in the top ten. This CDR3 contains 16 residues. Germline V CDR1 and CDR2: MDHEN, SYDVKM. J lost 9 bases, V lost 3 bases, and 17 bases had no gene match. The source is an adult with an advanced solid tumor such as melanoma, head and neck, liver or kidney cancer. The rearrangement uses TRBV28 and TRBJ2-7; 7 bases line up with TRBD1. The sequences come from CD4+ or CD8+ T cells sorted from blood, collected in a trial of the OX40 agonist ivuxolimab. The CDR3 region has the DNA TGTGCCAGCAGTTTCACCGGGACAGCCAGTTCCCTGTGGCAGTACTTC. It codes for CASSFTGTASSLWQYF.